This TCR beta chain was recovered during a study of T cell responses to AZD1222 COVID-19 vaccine. As concerns this clone: Antigen unknown. Germline is not matched at one junction end, which may reflect a read error.

The V gene's germline CDR1 is MNHEY and CDR2 SVGAGI. This CDR3 has 14 amino acids. General study points: Regions 160-218 and 743-854 dominated among vaccine-associated CD4 TCRs spanning spike. A rise in Spike-specific TCR breadth and depth followed two AZD1222 doses. Epitopes outside B.1.351 and B.1.1.7 mutated regions reportedly drew nearly half of spike TCRs.

Only in-frame clones appear in the TCRdb table, and some are missing; sequencing was by immunoSEQ multiplex PCR. The table lists fewer than 100,000 clones, almost 90% of them singletons. The source of this sequence is an adult in good health. This chain uses TRBV6-5 with TRBJ1-1; tentative D call: TRBD1 (5 bases). Specimen: peripheral blood, collected on day 0 of AZD1222 vaccination. The CDR3 reads CAGRAELMNTEAFF. CDR3 coding DNA: TGTGCCGGCAGGGCAGAGCTTATGAACACTGAAGCTTTCTTT.